Below, 9 T cell receptor beta chains from the same sample are listed, as sequenced in a study of OX40 agonist ivuxolimab in advanced cancers. Assay used: immunoSEQ multiplex PCR; TCRdb lists only in-frame clones, some missing. The sample lists about 65,000 clones, about nine tenths seen once, with roughly 2% in the top ten. The specimen comprised CD4+ or CD8+ T cells sorted from blood, sampled in a trial of the OX40 agonist ivuxolimab. These receptors all come from an adult with an advanced solid tumor such as melanoma, head and neck, liver or kidney cancer.

In nucleotides, the CDR3 is TGCGCCAGCAGATCTACAGGGGAGTATGGCTACACCTTC. It codes for CASRSTGEYGYTF. The rearrangement links TRBV5-1 to TRBJ1-2; 7 bases are shared with TRBD1. With V trimmed by 5 bases and J by 5 bases, 6 bases remained unmatched. Germline V gives CDR1 SGHRS, CDR2 YFSETQ. This CDR3 comprises 13 residues.

This clone showed up just once. The chain recombines TRBV4-1 with TRBJ2-3; the D gene is possibly TRBD2 (7 bases). The V gene lost 3 bases and the J gene lost 5 bases, with 36 bases spanning the gap. The length of the CDR3 is 22 residues. CDR1 and CDR2 (germline): MGHRA, YSYEKL. The CDR3 DNA sequence: TGCGCCAGCAGCCACCCCATTAGAGGCCCACCGCTTAGGGGGGGCGGCAGAGATACGCAGTATTTT. Translated, it gives CASSHPIRGPPLRGGGRDTQYF.

The V gene is TRBV6-6, the J gene TRBJ1-2; D is uncertain. The CDR3 spans 14 residues. The germline V gene encodes CDR1 MNHNY and CDR2 SVGAGI (reference sequence). Trimming pared 6 bases from V and 4 bases from J, leaving 15 bases between. The DNA of the CDR3 is TGTGCCAGCAGACCTCCTAGCGGCGTCTATGGCTACACCTTC. Translated, it gives CASRPPSGVYGYTF.

The chain recombines TRBV6-1 with TRBJ1-3, with unresolved D. Germline V gene sequence: CDR1 MNHNS, CDR2 SASEGT. Trimming took 1 base from V and 0 from J, leaving 4 bases between them. This CDR3 contains 14 residues. CDR3 nucleotides: TGTGCCAGCAGTGAAGGGGGCTCTGGAAACACCATATATTTT. It is translated as CASSEGGSGNTIYF.

This chain joins TRBV30 and TRBJ1-1, with TRBD1 matching 8 bases. The CDR3 consists of 15 residues. Germline V gives CDR1 GTSNPN, CDR2 SVGIG (reference sequence). The V gene end was trimmed by 3 bases and the J gene end by 1 base; junction bases not matched to a gene: 7. CDR3 region: CAWRSRTGWNTEAFF. CDR3 in DNA: TGTGCCTGGAGGTCAAGGACAGGGTGGAACACTGAAGCTTTCTTT.

This chain joins TRBV10-1 and TRBJ2-1, with D uncertain. This CDR3 has 13 residues. The germline CDR1 and CDR2 sequences are WNHNN and SYGVQD (reference sequence). Trimming took off 3 bases at V and 4 bases at J, with 7 bases between the two ends. The CDR3 sequence is CASSDSNYNEQFF. CDR3 in DNA: TGCGCCAGCAGTGACTCAAATTACAATGAGCAGTTCTTC.

The V gene is TRBV2, the J gene TRBJ2-7; 9 bases are a match to TRBD1. With 1 base clipped from V and 4 bases from J, the junction kept 5 bases outside the gene matches. The CDR3 runs 15 residues. CDR1 is SNHLY, CDR2 FYNNEI, per germline. CDR3 nucleotide sequence: TGTGCCAGCAGTGAAGAAGGACAGGGGATGTACGAGCAGTACTTC. It is translated as CASSEEGQGMYEQYF.

The chain links TRBV7-9 to TRBJ2-7; no clear D. CDR3 size: 11 residues. Germline CDR1 and CDR2: SEHNR and FQNEAQ (reference sequence). The germline V and J ends were trimmed by 4 bases and 7 bases, with 8 bases remaining between them. CDR3 sequence: CASSSQGEQYF. The CDR3 nucleotides read TGTGCCAGCAGCTCCCAAGGGGAGCAGTACTTC.

The chain carries TRBV27 and TRBJ1-6, with D perhaps TRBD1 (6 bases). Germline CDR1 is MNHEY and CDR2 is SMNVEV (reference sequence). V lost 4 bases, J lost 11 bases, and 21 bases lay in between. This CDR3 is 16 amino acids long. CDR3: CASSYTPGPGATPLHF. Here the CDR3 DNA reads TGTGCCAGCAGTTACACCCCAGGGCCAGGGGCGACACCCCTCCACTTT.